The 8 T cell receptor beta chains in this list originate from one sample, sequenced in a study of Graves' ophthalmopathy and Graves' hyperthyroidism (dated by TCRdb to the late 2010s). TCRdb lists the instrument as Illumina HiSeq 2000. For repertoire sequencing, TCR beta CDR3 regions were amplified from RNA transcripts. HTBI primers and the Qiagen OneStep RT-PCR kit were used in a first-round RT-PCR, which was followed by a second-round multiplex PCR, size selection and purification. The public reads were reanalyzed by TCRdb: fastp trimming at Q25, MiXCR alignment, in-frame beta chains only. Each CDR3 protein gets just one entry, which takes the most common genes and DNA from the rows behind it. The sample yields 200,000 to 250,000 distinct CDR3 sequences; 20% to 25% were counted once. The leading ten clones occupy roughly 42% of the sample. Sample: peripheral blood. These receptors were collected from a woman between 50 and 59 years old with Graves' ophthalmopathy. Donor details come from another sample of the same person, matched by shared clones.

This clonotype came up many times. The gene calls are TRBV7-8 and TRBJ1-5; D is unclear. Trimming left V 5 bases short and J 6 bases short, with 17 bases between. Per the germline V gene, CDR1 is SGHVS and CDR2 is FQNEAQ. This CDR3 region has 15 residues. In DNA form, the CDR3 reads TGTGCCAGCAGCCGAGTGGCGGGTCAGACTCAGCCCCAGCATTTT. Protein: CASSRVAGQTQPQHF.

The sample holds many counts of this clonotype. The chain joins TRBV5-6 to TRBJ1-6, with D possibly being TRBD1 (5 bases). V was pared by 2 bases and J by 5 bases, with 11 bases between. CDR1 is SGHDT and CDR2 is YYEEEE in the germline V gene. This CDR3 is built from 15 residues. CDR3 protein: CASSFSGTDNSPLHF. CDR3 sequence (DNA): TGTGCCAGCAGCTTTAGCGGGACGGATAATTCACCCCTCCACTTT.

At least ten counts were recorded for this clonotype. This sequence joins TRBV6-1 and TRBJ1-6; D possibly corresponds to TRBD1 (6 bases). Between the trimmed V and J ends, which lost 4 bases and 6 bases, there was a span of 19 bases. The germline CDR1 and CDR2 sequences are MNHNS and SASEGT. CDR3 length: 17 residues. The CDR3 here is CASSAVSGGALNSPLHF. The CDR3 coding sequence is TGTGCCAGCAGTGCGGTGTCGGGGGGGGCGCTTAATTCACCCCTCCACTTT.

This clonotype was counted ten times or more. The rearrangement links TRBV12-3 or TRBV12-4 to TRBJ1-1; weak D call: TRBD1 (6 bases). V was cut by 5 bases and J by 0 bases, with 10 bases left in between. There are 14 residues in the CDR3. The CDR3: CASSIDRLNTEAFF. The DNA for the CDR3 is TGTGCCAGCAGTATAGACAGGTTGAACACTGAAGCTTTCTTT.

This clonotype was found once. The chain couples TRBV6-1 to TRBJ2-5, with 7 bases lining up with TRBD1. Trimming cost V 8 bases and J 3 bases; bases outside gene matches: 12. The CDR3 totals 15 residues. CDR1 and CDR2 (germline): MNHNS, SASEGT. This CDR3 is CASFETGSRKETQYF. Written as DNA, the CDR3 is TGTGCCAGCTTCGAGACAGGGAGTCGGAAAGAGACCCAGTACTTC.

Many counts were recorded for this clonotype. The J gene is TRBJ2-7, the V gene TRBV11-2; 7 bases agree with TRBD1. Trimming cost V 5 bases and J 2 bases; bases outside gene matches: 6. The germline V gene has CDR1 SGHAT and CDR2 FQNNGV. This CDR3 has 14 residues. The CDR3 DNA reads TGTGCCAGCAGCGCCAGGGACAGCCCCTACGAGCAGTACTTC. Translating gives CASSARDSPYEQYF.

This clonotype was recorded at least ten times. The chain uses TRBV12-3 or TRBV12-4 and TRBJ1-1; D is possibly TRBD1 (5 bases). The ends were cut back, 9 bases at V and 3 bases at J, with 11 bases in the middle. The CDR3 sequence is 12 residues long. This CDR3 reads CASLGGYTEAFF. CDR3 sequence (DNA): TGTGCCAGTTTGGGGGGGTACACTGAAGCTTTCTTT.

As for this clonotype: A read error may be the cause here, since a much bigger clone is one base away. The CDR3 nucleotides are TGTGCCATCAGCGTAGCGAGCGGGCGTGCCCCCGGGGAGCTGTTTTTT. Its protein product is CAISVASGRAPGELFF. J is TRBJ2-2 and V is TRBV9, with a weak D call TRBD2 (6 bases). CDR3 length: 16 residues. The germline V gene encodes CDR1 SGDLS and CDR2 YYNGEE.